This T cell receptor (beta chain) came from a study of blood T cell repertoires in COVID-19. About the study: From the United States, Italy and Spain came samples of acute and convalescent COVID-19. T cells, B-cell-depleted T cells, or PBMCs supplied cDNA or gDNA.

Profiled with immunoSEQ multiplex PCR; TCRdb holds only in-frame clones, not every one. The data show 380,000 or so clones, approximately 77% seen once. Trimming took off 0 bases at V and 4 bases at J, with 15 bases between the two ends. Germline V gene sequence: CDR1 SGHTA, CDR2 FQGNSA. The CDR3 loop spans 17 amino acids. This sequence was found in a human donor with acute or convalescent COVID-19. The donor label of this sample is uncertain. The sequenced sample consisted of peripheral blood. The chain links TRBV7-2 to TRBJ1-4; no reliable D call. The CDR3 DNA follows: TGTGCCAGCAGCTTAGCCCCCCCGGTGGCGGGTAATGAAAAACTGTTTTTT. This gives the protein CASSLAPPVAGNEKLFF.